These 26 T cell receptor beta chains originate from one sample sequenced in a study of T-cell memory formation after mild COVID-19. TCRdb re-called the 5' RACE reads with MiXCR, one entry per CDR3 protein. The sample records tens of thousands of distinct CDR3 sequences, roughly 17% being singletons. The sequenced sample was PBMCs or a T cell subset sorted from them (not recorded which). These receptors were taken from an adult woman who had mild COVID-19 (a few samples of this study predate the infection). Cell type and time point are not known.

The DNA of the CDR3 is TGTGCCAGCAGCCCCGTCCCGGGACTAGCGGGGGGGGTAACCTACAATGAGCAGTTCTTC. Translating gives CASSPVPGLAGGVTYNEQFF. The V and J genes are TRBV7-6 and TRBJ2-1; 16 bases fit TRBD2. The V segment lost 5 bases and the J segment 2 bases; nucleotides outside the gene matches: 12. The germline V gene encodes CDR1 SGHVS and CDR2 FNYEAQ. This CDR3 region has 20 residues. The full variable domain, in which reference TRBV7-6 and TRBJ2-1 provide the parts outside the CDR3, is GAGVSQSPRYKVTKRGQDVALRCDPISGHVSLYWYRQALGQGPEFLTYFNYEAQQDKSGLPNDRFSAERPEGSISTLTIQRTEQRDSAMYRCASSPVPGLAGGVTYNEQFFGPGTRLTVL.

V is TRBV11-2 and J is TRBJ2-1, with 8 nucleotides matching TRBD2. The CDR3 contains 15 residues. CDR1 is SGHAT and CDR2 is FQNNGV in the germline V gene. The trim removed 5 bases at V and 2 bases at J, leaving 5 bases unmatched. The CDR3 nucleotides are TGTGCCAGCAGCGTAACTAGCGGTCCCTACAATGAGCAGTTCTTC. Protein sequence: CASSVTSGPYNEQFF.

This clonotype was observed a few times. V gene TRBV7-2 combines with J gene TRBJ2-7, with 13 nucleotides matching TRBD2. The CDR3 is made up of 14 amino acids. Germline CDR1 reads SGHTA; CDR2 reads FQGNSA. With 3 bases clipped from V and 6 bases from J, the junction kept 2 bases outside the gene matches. The chain's CDR3 is CASSFGTSGTEQYF. The CDR3 DNA reads as TGTGCCAGCAGCTTCGGGACTAGCGGGACCGAGCAGTACTTC.

The chain couples TRBV7-9 to TRBJ2-1, with 7 positions matching TRBD1. Germline assignment: CDR1 SEHNR and CDR2 FQNEAQ (reference sequence). The CDR3 loop spans 18 amino acids. The junction had 12 bases not matched to a gene; V was cut back by 4 bases and J by 0 bases. The CDR3 DNA sequence: TGTGCCAGCAGCTGGCCAACAGGGGAAAGACGCTCCTACAATGAGCAGTTCTTC. It is translated as CASSWPTGERRSYNEQFF.

The chain carries TRBV29-1 and TRBJ2-6; no clear D. Trimming shortened V by 4 bases and J by 4 bases, and 17 bases separated the two germline ends. Germline-derived CDR1 and CDR2 are SQVTM and ANQGSEA. This CDR3 is 16 amino acids long. In DNA form, the CDR3 reads TGCAGCGTTGTTCAGGACGTTCCGTCCGGGGCCAACGTCCTGACTTTC. Protein product: CSVVQDVPSGANVLTF. Using reference TRBV29-1 and TRBJ2-6 for the parts outside the CDR3, the full variable domain is SAVISQKPSRDICQRGTSLTIQCQVDSQVTMMFWYRQQPGQSLTLIATANQGSEATYESGFVIDKFPISRPNLTFSTLTVSNMSPEDSSIYLCSVVQDVPSGANVLTFGAGSRLTVL.

This clonotype was picked up a small number of times. The chain couples TRBV7-2 to TRBJ2-7; D possibly uses TRBD1 or TRBD2 (5 bases each). V was trimmed by 1 base and J by 2 bases, leaving 12 bases between them. Germline V gene sequence: CDR1 SGHTA, CDR2 FQGNSA. The CDR3 runs to 15 residues. The CDR3 protein is CASSLGGTPAYEQYF. CDR3 nucleotide sequence: TGTGCCAGCAGCTTAGGAGGGACCCCGGCCTACGAGCAGTACTTC.

This clonotype was detected a few times. This sequence joins TRBV29-1 and TRBJ2-5; the D is unclear. Germline values: CDR1 SQVTM, CDR2 ANQGSEA. This CDR3 region has 14 residues. V was trimmed by 0 bases and J by 8 bases, leaving 16 bases between them. The CDR3 DNA follows: TGCAGCGTTGAAGATCAACGAGAACCCCGCACCCAGTACTTC. Its protein is CSVEDQREPRTQYF.

Ten or more counts support this clonotype. This chain connects TRBV25-1 to TRBJ2-7; the match to TRBD2 covers 7 bases. Germline V lookup: CDR1 MGHDK, CDR2 SYGVNS. The CDR3 is 14 amino acids. V shed 4 bases and J 2 bases; nucleotides not matched to a gene: 5. In nucleotides, the CDR3 is TGTGCCAGCAGTGTTGCGGGAGAAGCCTACGAGCAGTACTTC. Protein sequence: CASSVAGEAYEQYF.

The chain combines TRBV6-5 with TRBJ2-7; TRBD1 might be the D (6 bases). Trimming left V 6 bases short and J 2 bases short, with 14 bases between. CDR1 MNHEY and CDR2 SVGAGI come from the germline V gene. There are 14 residues in the CDR3. CDR3 residues: CASSGTFTTYEQYF. CDR3 bases: TGTGCCAGCAGCGGGACATTCACAACCTACGAGCAGTACTTC.

The chain links TRBV24-1 to TRBJ2-2; maybe TRBD1 (6 bases). The V and J ends lost 1 base and 3 bases respectively, with 11 bases between them. Germline V lookup: CDR1 KGHDR, CDR2 SFDVKD. The CDR3 sequence is 16 residues long. The CDR3 loop is CATSDFTTGYTGELFF. As DNA, the CDR3 is TGTGCCACCAGTGATTTCACCACAGGGTACACCGGGGAGCTGTTTTTT.

The chain carries TRBV5-6 and TRBJ2-1; D remains unclear. V gave up 1 base and J gave up 7 bases, with 3 bases separating them. The germline V gene has CDR1 SGHDT and CDR2 YYEEEE. The CDR3 loop spans 11 amino acids. The CDR3 is CASSLINEQFF. The CDR3 DNA is TGTGCCAGCAGCTTGATTAATGAGCAGTTCTTC.

J is TRBJ1-1 and V is TRBV20-1; D may be TRBD1 (5 bases). V was pared by 6 bases and J by 1 base, with 12 bases between. Germline CDR1 and CDR2: DFQATT and SNEGSKA (reference sequence). The CDR3 has 13 amino acids. The CDR3 DNA follows: TGCAGTGCCGAGGGACGAGAGAACACTGAAGCTTTCTTT. Amino acids: CSAEGRENTEAFF.

This clonotype has a count of ten or more. The CDR3 DNA reads TGTGCCACCCGTCGGGGGGCGGGAAATGAGCAGTTCTTC. Encoded protein: CATRRGAGNEQFF. The chain has TRBV24-1 and TRBJ2-1; the D gene is possibly TRBD2 (7 bases). The CDR3 sequence is 13 residues long. V gave up 9 bases and J gave up 7 bases, with 15 bases separating them. Germline CDR1 KGHDR, CDR2 SFDVKD.

This clonotype came up a few times. The chain combines TRBV10-3 with TRBJ2-7; D might be TRBD2 (6 bases). V was clipped by 2 bases and J by 2 bases, with 19 bases between them. The CDR3 totals 17 residues. Germline V gene sequence: CDR1 ENHRY, CDR2 SYGVKD. This chain's CDR3 is CAISEAGLRGAPYEQYF. The CDR3 DNA follows: TGTGCCATCAGTGAGGCGGGACTTAGGGGAGCCCCCTACGAGCAGTACTTC.

The J gene is TRBJ1-4, the V gene TRBV11-2; 7 bases agree with TRBD1. The V and J ends lost 2 bases and 9 bases, in that order; junction bases with no gene match: 3. CDR1 SGHAT and CDR2 FQNNGV come from the germline V gene. The CDR3 runs 13 residues. CDR3 protein: CASSLTGDQKLFF. The CDR3 DNA reads as TGTGCCAGCAGCTTAACAGGGGACCAAAAACTGTTTTTT.

V is TRBV4-2 and J is TRBJ1-1; D may be TRBD1 (6 bases). The V end lost 0 bases, the J end lost 5 bases, and 13 bases lay between the germline ends. The CDR3 consists of 15 residues. The germline CDR1 and CDR2 sequences are LGHNA and YNFKEQ. The CDR3 coding sequence is TGTGCCAGCAGCCAAGATGGGGGCAGCCAGACTGAAGCTTTCTTT. Protein: CASSQDGGSQTEAFF.

This clonotype was observed at least ten times. The V gene is TRBV5-1, the J gene TRBJ2-1; D possibly corresponds to TRBD2 (5 bases). The CDR3 length is 15 residues. V was trimmed by 3 bases and J by 0 bases, leaving 10 bases between them. From germline, CDR1 is SGHRS and CDR2 YFSETQ. CDR3 nucleotides: TGCGCCAGCAGCTCCAGCGGTAGCTCCTACAATGAGCAGTTCTTC. Translated: CASSSSGSSYNEQFF.

CDR3 loop: CASSLGQGPYNEQFF. CDR3 coding DNA: TGTGCCAGCAGCTTGGGACAGGGACCCTACAATGAGCAGTTCTTC. This rearrangement joins TRBV7-8 to TRBJ2-1; 9 bases are shared with TRBD1. The CDR3 contains 15 residues. Germline CDR1 SGHVS, CDR2 FQNEAQ. J gave up 2 bases and V 3 bases, and 2 bases lay outside the gene matches. Based on the CDR3 plus reference TRBV7-8 and TRBJ2-1, the full variable domain is GAGVSQSPRYKVAKRGQDVALRCDPISGHVSLFWYQQALGQGPEFLTYFQNEAQLDKSGLPSDRFFAERPEGSVSTLKIQRTQQEDSAVYLCASSLGQGPYNEQFFGPGTRLTVL.

This clonotype came up a few times. The chain carries TRBV6-6 and TRBJ1-2, with D uncertain. Germline lookup yields CDR1 MNHNY and CDR2 SVGAGI (reference sequence). This CDR3 spans 13 amino acids. V was pared by 5 bases and J by 3 bases, with 10 bases between. The CDR3 bases are TGTGCCAGCAGTAACAGTGATCACTATGGCTACACCTTC. Translated: CASSNSDHYGYTF.

The chain uses TRBV7-9 and TRBJ2-5, with D perhaps matching TRBD1 (5 bases). CDR3 length: 13 amino acids. V shed 5 bases and J shed 2 bases, with 9 bases lying between them. Germline values: CDR1 SEHNR, CDR2 FQNEAQ (reference sequence). The CDR3 is CASSDRSQETQYF. For the CDR3, the DNA is TGTGCCAGCAGCGACAGATCGCAAGAGACCCAGTACTTC.

A few counts support this clonotype. The rearrangement uses TRBV5-4 and TRBJ2-5, with 10 bases fitting TRBD2. The V segment lost 3 bases and the J segment 5 bases; nucleotides outside the gene matches: 10. Germline V CDR1 and CDR2: SGHNT, YYREEE (reference sequence). CDR3 size: 16 residues. The CDR3 sequence: CASSWRRLAGVETQYF. In nucleotides, the CDR3 is TGTGCCAGCAGCTGGAGGCGGCTAGCGGGGGTGGAGACCCAGTACTTC.

The chain links TRBV29-1 to TRBJ2-7, with TRBD1 matching 7 bases. CDR3 length equals 16 residues. With V trimmed by 1 base and J by 2 bases, 11 bases remained unmatched. CDR1 and CDR2 from the germline V gene are SQVTM and ANQGSEA. The CDR3 region has the DNA TGCAGCGTTGAAGTGCCGCCGCGGCAGGGGGCCTACGAGCAGTACTTC. Protein: CSVEVPPRQGAYEQYF.

The V and J genes are TRBV7-9 and TRBJ2-1; 8 nucleotides agree with TRBD1. V lost 0 bases and J lost 7; bases outside the gene matches: 2. The CDR3 length is 14 residues. CDR1 SEHNR and CDR2 FQNEAQ come from the germline V gene (reference sequence). CDR3 nucleotide sequence: TGTGCCAGCAGCTTAGCTCGACAGGGGAATGAGCAGTTCTTC. Translation: CASSLARQGNEQFF.

This clonotype was detected ten times or more. The rearrangement links TRBV6-9 to TRBJ2-1; 14 bases agree with TRBD2. Trimming removed 4 bases from V and 5 bases from J; junction bases left unmatched: 7. The CDR3 runs 17 residues. Germline CDR1 is MNHGY and CDR2 is SVAAGI. CDR3: CASSLLGTSGSDNEQFF. Here the CDR3 DNA reads TGTGCCAGCAGTTTGTTGGGGACTAGCGGGAGTGACAATGAGCAGTTCTTC.

The V gene is TRBV7-6, the J gene TRBJ1-2, with TRBD1 identical over 9 bases. The V and J ends lost 1 base and 2 bases, in that order; junction bases with no gene match: 2. There are 15 residues in the CDR3. CDR1 SGHVS and CDR2 FNYEAQ come from the germline V gene. CDR3 DNA sequence: TGTGCCAGCAGCTTAGACGGGACAGGGAACTATGGCTACACCTTC. Protein: CASSLDGTGNYGYTF.

The chain combines TRBV7-2 with TRBJ2-3; TRBD2 might be the D (5 bases). This CDR3 spans 15 amino acids. V was cut by 1 base and J by 0 bases, with 8 bases left in between. Germline loops: CDR1 SGHTA, CDR2 FQGNSA. The CDR3 spells CASSLGGYSTDTQYF. The CDR3 nucleotides read TGTGCCAGCAGCTTAGGCGGGTATAGCACAGATACGCAGTATTTT.